This T cell receptor (beta chain) came from a study of blood T cell repertoires in COVID-19. The overall study: T cells, B-cell-depleted T cells, or PBMCs provided the cDNA or gDNA that served as material.

The CDR3 is 15 amino acids. Trimming removed 0 bases from V and 1 base from J, with 11 bases in between. The germline CDR1 and CDR2 sequences are SGHRS and YFSETQ. In the source study's methods: Researchers report that nucleated cell counts were estimated from reference gene primer amplification. Measured with immunoSEQ multiplex PCR; TCRdb has only the in-frame clones, and not every one. V, J and clone size were drawn from that table, and D and trimming were deduced from the DNA. The table lists about 80,000 clones, 80% to 85% of them singletons, with 30% to 40% in the top ten. This receptor was identified in a woman aged 70-85 years with acute or convalescent COVID-19. The rearrangement links TRBV5-1 to TRBJ2-7, with D perhaps matching TRBD1 (5 bases). The sequenced sample was peripheral blood. The CDR3 coding sequence is TGCGCCAGCAGCTTGGGCCAGGGATTTTCCTACGAGCAGTACTTC. Amino acid sequence: CASSLGQGFSYEQYF.